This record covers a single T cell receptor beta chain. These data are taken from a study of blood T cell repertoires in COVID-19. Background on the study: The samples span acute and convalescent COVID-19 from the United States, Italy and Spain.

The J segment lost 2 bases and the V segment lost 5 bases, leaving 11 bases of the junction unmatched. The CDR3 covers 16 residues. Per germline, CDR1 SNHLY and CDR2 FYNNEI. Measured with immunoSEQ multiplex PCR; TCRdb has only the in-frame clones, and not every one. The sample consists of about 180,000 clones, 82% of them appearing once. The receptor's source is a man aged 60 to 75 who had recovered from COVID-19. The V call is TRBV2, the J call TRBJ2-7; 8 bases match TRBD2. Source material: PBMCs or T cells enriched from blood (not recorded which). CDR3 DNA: TGTGCCAGCAGTCCCCGAGCGGGAGTAGGGACCTACGAGCAGTACTTC. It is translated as CASSPRAGVGTYEQYF.